One sample yielded the 26 T cell receptor beta chains listed below, sequenced in a study of blood T cells in healthy people across ages. Together with a sample-barcoded 5' primer, a J-beta primer mix was included in a second PCR lasting roughly 6 to 12 cycles. TCRdb ran MiXCR on the 5' RACE reads and lists one entry per CDR3 protein. The sample includes under 2,000,000 distinct CDR3 sequences, around 50% seen only once; the top ten take around 2.1%. Input material: blood. These receptors were collected from a woman in her thirties or forties in good health.

The V and J genes are TRBV25-1 and TRBJ1-6; no clear D. Germline loops: CDR1 MGHDK, CDR2 SYGVNS. The CDR3 runs to 14 residues. V was shortened by 4 bases and J by 7 bases, with 11 bases between the two germline ends. The CDR3 reads CASSAARVNSPLHF. The CDR3 DNA sequence: TGTGCCAGCAGTGCCGCGAGGGTGAATTCACCCCTCCACTTT.

This clonotype was seen more than once but under ten times. This chain links TRBV6-2 or TRBV6-3 with TRBJ1-1; 7 bases map to TRBD1. With 6 bases clipped from V and 5 bases from J, the junction kept 9 bases outside the gene matches. From germline, CDR1 is MNHEY and CDR2 SVGEGT. This CDR3 contains 14 residues. CDR3 region: CASSRQGGGTEAFF. The CDR3 DNA is TGTGCCAGCAGCCGACAGGGAGGGGGAACTGAAGCTTTCTTT.

The chain has TRBV27 and TRBJ2-1, with 8 bases identical to TRBD2. V was clipped by 5 bases and J by 2 bases; unmatched bases: 11. This CDR3 contains 17 residues. Germline values: CDR1 MNHEY, CDR2 SMNVEV (reference sequence). The CDR3 protein is CASSISPGLGAYNEQFF. The CDR3 nucleotides read TGTGCCAGCAGTATCTCCCCGGGACTAGGAGCCTACAATGAGCAGTTCTTC.

This clonotype was seen only a few times. The rearrangement joins TRBV4-1 to TRBJ1-5, with no clear D. This CDR3 has 15 amino acids. CDR1 is MGHRA, CDR2 YSYEKL, per germline. The V end was cut by 6 bases, the J end by 4 bases, with 16 bases between. CDR3 region: CASSLGEPLNQPQHF. The CDR3 DNA reads as TGCGCCAGCAGTCTCGGTGAACCTCTAAATCAGCCCCAGCATTTT.

For the CDR3, the DNA is TGTGCCAGCAGCTTCGGACGGCCGGAAGCTTTCTTT. It encodes CASSFGRPEAFF. V and J are TRBV7-9 and TRBJ1-1; D not certain. V dropped 3 bases and J dropped 8 bases, with 10 bases sitting between them. The CDR3 is made up of 12 amino acids. Germline V CDR1 and CDR2: SEHNR, FQNEAQ (reference sequence). Full variable domain (missing parts from reference TRBV7-9 and TRBJ1-1): DTGVSQNPRHKITKRGQNVTFRCDPISEHNRLYWYRQTLGQGPEFLTYFQNEAQLEKSRLLSDRFSAERPKGSFSTLEIQRTEQGDSAMYLCASSFGRPEAFFGQGTRLTVV.

The CDR3 spells CASSFSQPNTQYF. CDR3 in DNA: TGTGCCAGCAGTTTCTCTCAGCCTAATACGCAGTATTTT. This chain links TRBV12-3 or TRBV12-4 with TRBJ2-3, with no clear D. Between the trimmed V and J ends, which lost 3 bases and 7 bases, there was a span of 11 bases. The CDR3 length is 13 residues.

The chain carries TRBV11-2 and TRBJ2-3; D gene unclear. The CDR3 loop spans 14 amino acids. The germline gives CDR1 SGHAT, CDR2 FQNNGV. Trimming removed 7 bases from V and 0 bases from J, with 11 bases in between. DNA for the CDR3: TGTGCCAGCAACTTCCTCTCTAGCACAGATACGCAGTATTTT. Protein product: CASNFLSSTDTQYF.

A word on this clonotype: The junction departs from germline at one end; a sequencing error may be responsible. The chain uses TRBV12-3 or TRBV12-4 and TRBJ2-3, with D possibly TRBD1 on 5 matching bases. The CDR3 runs 15 residues. This chain's CDR3 is CASSPQGASTDAQYF. For the CDR3, the DNA is TGTGCCAGCAGCCCCCAGGGCGCGAGCACAGATGCGCAGTATTTT.

With respect to this clonotype: One end of the junction is discordant with germline, which a read error may explain. The V gene is TRBV20-1, the J gene TRBJ2-1; the match to TRBD2 covers 10 bases. CDR3 size: 17 residues. CDR1 DFQATT and CDR2 SNEGSKA come from the germline V gene (reference sequence). CDR3 in amino acids: CSARYSGGTSSYDEQFF. The CDR3 bases are TGCAGTGCTAGGTATAGCGGGGGGACTAGCTCCTACGATGAGCAGTTCTTC.

This clonotype was recorded a few times. A much larger clone differs from this one at a single base, so this may be a read error. The J gene is TRBJ2-4, the V gene TRBV4-2, with TRBD2 matching 8 bases. The J call is uncertain, as TRBJ2-7 better fits the DNA end. Germline V gene lookup returns CDR1 LGHNA and CDR2 YNFKEQ. The CDR3 spans 16 residues. CDR3 in amino acids: CASSQATSAAFYEQYF. In DNA form, the CDR3 reads TGTGCCAGCAGCCAAGCGACTAGCGCGGCCTTCTACGAGCAGTACTTC.

This clonotype was seen a handful of times. V is TRBV24-1 and J is TRBJ2-7; no definite D call. Germline values: CDR1 KGHDR, CDR2 SFDVKD. This CDR3 is 15 amino acids long. V was cut by 3 bases and J by 3 bases, with 14 bases left in between. The CDR3 nucleotides are TGTGCCACCAGTGATAGTCGTGCGCGGTACTACGAGCAGTACTTC. Protein product: CATSDSRARYYEQYF.

The CDR3 DNA is TGCGCCAGCAGCATAGAGGCAGGGGAAGAGACCCAGTACTTC. It is translated as CASSIEAGEETQYF. The V and J genes are TRBV5-1 and TRBJ2-5; possible D gene TRBD1, 6 bases. The V end lost 4 bases, the J end lost 3 bases, and 13 bases lay between the germline ends. The CDR3 consists of 14 residues. The germline gives CDR1 SGHRS, CDR2 YFSETQ. Using reference TRBV5-1 and TRBJ2-5 for the parts outside the CDR3, the full variable domain is KAGVTQTPRYLIKTRGQQVTLSCSPISGHRSVSWYQQTPGQGLQFLFEYFSETQRNKGNFPGRFSGRQFSNSRSEMNVSTLELGDSALYLCASSIEAGEETQYFGPGTRLLVL.

The CDR3 sequence is CASSYFGLAGYNEQFF. Here the CDR3 DNA reads TGTGCCAGCAGCTACTTCGGACTAGCGGGGTACAATGAGCAGTTCTTC. This sequence joins TRBV9 and TRBJ2-1; TRBD2 matches at 12 bases. The CDR3 has 16 amino acids. With 4 bases clipped from V and 4 bases from J, the junction kept 6 bases outside the gene matches. Looked up from germline, CDR1 is SGDLS and CDR2 is YYNGEE. The full variable domain, completed using reference TRBV9 and TRBJ2-1, is DSGVTQTPKHLITATGQRVTLRCSPRSGDLSVYWYQQSLDQGLQFLIQYYNGEERAKGNILERFSAQQFPDLHSELNLSSLELGDSALYFCASSYFGLAGYNEQFFGPGTRLTVL.

The V gene is TRBV20-1, the J gene TRBJ1-5; TRBD1 aligns across 7 bases. From germline, CDR1 is DFQATT and CDR2 SNEGSKA (reference sequence). This CDR3 spans 13 amino acids. The trim removed 3 bases at V and 4 bases at J, leaving 3 bases unmatched. CDR3 in amino acids: CSASAGGNQPQHF. The CDR3 DNA reads as TGCAGTGCTAGCGCAGGGGGAAATCAGCCCCAGCATTTT.

This sequence joins TRBV21-1 and TRBJ2-7. TRBV21-1 is a listed pseudogene. The CDR3 spans 12 residues. The DNA of the CDR3 is TGTGCCAGCAGCAAGTTTACCCACGAGCAGTACTTC. Translated, it gives CASSKFTHEQYF.

V gene TRBV6-6 combines with J gene TRBJ2-7; possible D gene TRBD2, 5 bases. V lost 7 bases to trimming and J lost 4 bases, with 14 bases between them. CDR1 is MNHNY and CDR2 is SVGAGI in the germline V gene (reference sequence). The CDR3 contains 13 residues. DNA of the CDR3: TGTGCCAGCACTCTTTTACTAGGGTACGAGCAGTACTTC. Protein sequence: CASTLLLGYEQYF.

The gene calls are TRBV3-1 and TRBJ2-1; TRBD2 is a possible D gene (6 bases). CDR3 size: 15 residues. From germline, CDR1 is LGHDT and CDR2 YNNKEL (reference sequence). V gave up 4 bases and J gave up 5 bases, with 15 bases separating them. The CDR3 DNA reads TGTGCCAGCAGCCGAAAAGGCGCGGGGCACAATGAGCAGTTCTTC. Its protein is CASSRKGAGHNEQFF.

V is TRBV20-1 and J is TRBJ2-1; 11 bases fit TRBD2. Germline trimming cut 5 bases from V and 4 bases from J; bases unmatched to any gene: 10. The CDR3 extends over 16 amino acids. Germline CDR1 is DFQATT and CDR2 is SNEGSKA (reference sequence). CDR3 sequence reads: CSALPLAGGLYNEQFF. CDR3 nucleotide sequence: TGCAGTGCTTTACCATTAGCGGGGGGGCTATACAATGAGCAGTTCTTC.

This clonotype was found many times. The chain recombines TRBV7-2 with TRBJ2-1, with TRBD2 matching 8 bases. Germline V gives CDR1 SGHTA, CDR2 FQGNSA. This CDR3 spans 14 amino acids. After removal of 4 bases from V and 6 bases from J, the junction contained 5 bases not matched to a gene. The CDR3: CASSSGLAANEQFF. The CDR3 DNA follows: TGTGCCAGCAGCTCCGGACTAGCAGCCAATGAGCAGTTCTTC.

V gene TRBV10-3 combines with J gene TRBJ2-7, with 11 bases lining up with TRBD2. The CDR3 sequence is 14 residues long. Germline lookup yields CDR1 ENHRY and CDR2 SYGVKD. J gave up 4 bases and V 9 bases, and 8 bases lay outside the gene matches. CDR3 DNA sequence: TGTGCCATACACCCAGGGACTAGCGGATACGAGCAGTACTTC. It encodes CAIHPGTSGYEQYF.

J is TRBJ2-1 and V is TRBV5-1, with 9 bases fitting TRBD1. The closer fit of TRBJ2-7 to the DNA end suggests the J call may be wrong. Germline V CDR1 and CDR2: SGHRS, YFSETQ. This CDR3 comprises 18 residues. CDR3 DNA: TGCGCCAGCAGCTTGATGGGACAGGGCCCTACACTAAACAATGAGCAGTACTTC. Protein product: CASSLMGQGPTLNNEQYF.

The chain employs TRBV10-3 and TRBJ2-1; 10 nucleotides line up with TRBD2. The tail of the sequence fits TRBJ2-7 better, so the J call may be wrong. Germline V lookup: CDR1 ENHRY, CDR2 SYGVKD. The CDR3 loop spans 13 amino acids. CDR3 loop: CAIGVAGGNEQYF. Written as DNA, the CDR3 is TGTGCCATCGGGGTAGCGGGGGGTAATGAGCAGTACTTC.

This clonotype showed up just a few times. The J gene is TRBJ2-7, the V gene TRBV6-2 or TRBV6-3; D remains unclear. The ends were cut back, 6 bases at V and 3 bases at J, with 9 bases in the middle. From germline, CDR1 is MNHEY and CDR2 SVGEGT. The CDR3 loop spans 12 amino acids. CDR3 amino acids: CASSHVFYEQYF. The CDR3 bases are TGTGCCAGCAGCCACGTTTTCTACGAGCAGTACTTC.

V is TRBV14 and J is TRBJ2-2; D not resolved. The CDR3 spans 18 residues. CDR1 and CDR2 from the germline V gene are SGHDN and FVKESK. V lost 0 bases, J lost 6 bases, and 20 bases lay in between. The CDR3 loop reads CASSQEGPTSLDSGELFF. The CDR3 region has the DNA TGTGCCAGCAGCCAAGAAGGCCCCACCTCCCTAGATTCCGGGGAGCTGTTTTTT.

This clonotype appeared a few times. The rearrangement uses TRBV20-1 and TRBJ1-2, with no clear D. Germline CDR1 DFQATT, CDR2 SNEGSKA (reference sequence). Trimming pared 6 bases from V and 5 bases from J, leaving 13 bases between. This CDR3 region has 12 residues. In nucleotides, the CDR3 is TGCAGTGCGGGAGGTGGGGAATATGGCTACACCTTC. Protein sequence: CSAGGGEYGYTF.

The V gene is TRBV5-1, the J gene TRBJ2-7, with 7 bases that match TRBD1. V shed 4 bases, J shed 2 bases, and the junction held 9 bases outside the gene matches. CDR3 length: 15 residues. CDR1 and CDR2 (germline): SGHRS, YFSETQ. CDR3 in DNA: TGCGCCAGCAGCGGAAATAAAGGGACAGCCTACGAGCAGTACTTC. The encoded protein is CASSGNKGTAYEQYF.